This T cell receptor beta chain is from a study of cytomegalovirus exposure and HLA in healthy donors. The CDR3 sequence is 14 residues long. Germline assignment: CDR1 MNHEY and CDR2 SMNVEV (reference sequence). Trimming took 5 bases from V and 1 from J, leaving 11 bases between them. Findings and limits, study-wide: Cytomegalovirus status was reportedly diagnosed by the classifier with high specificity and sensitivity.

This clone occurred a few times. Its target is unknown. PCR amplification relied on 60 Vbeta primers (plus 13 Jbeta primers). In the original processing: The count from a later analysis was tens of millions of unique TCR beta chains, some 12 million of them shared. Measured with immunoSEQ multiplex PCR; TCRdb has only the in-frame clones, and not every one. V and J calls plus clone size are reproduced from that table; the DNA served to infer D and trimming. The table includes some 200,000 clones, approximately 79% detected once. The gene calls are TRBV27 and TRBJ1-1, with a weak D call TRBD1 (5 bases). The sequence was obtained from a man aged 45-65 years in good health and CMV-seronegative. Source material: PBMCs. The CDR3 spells CASSNSDTNTEAFF. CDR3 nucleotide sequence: TGTGCCAGCAGTAACTCGGACACGAACACTGAAGCTTTCTTT.